A single sample gave rise to the 12 T cell receptor beta chains below, sequenced in a study of cytomegalovirus exposure and HLA in healthy donors (dated by TCRdb to 2016 to 2017). The library was made by the immunoSEQ multiplex PCR assay. In its TCRdb copy, this immuneACCESS table keeps in-frame sequences only and misses some clones. Where compared with another copy, unresolved V genes explain less than half of these, and the others have no known cause. Within this sample are 75,000 to 100,000 clones, with approximately 96% of them counted one time only. The leading ten clones occupy around 0.78% of the sample. Source material: PBMCs. The receptors come from a man aged 18 to 30 in good health and CMV-seronegative.

This chain connects TRBV10-3 to TRBJ2-3, with 7 bases lining up with TRBD1. Germline assignment: CDR1 ENHRY and CDR2 SYGVKD. V shed 10 bases, J shed 0 bases, and the junction held 13 bases outside the gene matches. This CDR3 comprises 16 residues. The CDR3 spells CATYETTGSSTDTQYF. The CDR3, as DNA: TGTGCCACTTACGAGACGACAGGGTCTAGCACAGATACGCAGTATTTT.

This chain uses TRBV19 with TRBJ2-3; 8 bases are shared with TRBD1. Per germline, CDR1 LNHDA and CDR2 SQIVND (reference sequence). The CDR3 loop spans 13 amino acids. V was pared by 6 bases and J by 4 bases, with 3 bases of the junction left unmatched. Here the CDR3 reads CASSKQGADTQYF. The CDR3 nucleotides read TGTGCCAGTAGCAAACAGGGGGCAGATACGCAGTATTTT.

This chain connects TRBV4-1 to TRBJ2-7; D may be TRBD2 (5 bases). Per germline, CDR1 MGHRA and CDR2 YSYEKL. Trimming took 1 base from V and 3 from J, leaving 10 bases between them. The CDR3 covers 14 residues. CDR3 loop: CASSQGLGSYEQYF. Written as DNA, the CDR3 is TGCGCCAGCAGCCAAGGGTTGGGGAGCTACGAGCAGTACTTC.

V gene TRBV5-1 combines with J gene TRBJ1-5, with 9 bases lining up with TRBD1. The length of the CDR3 is 14 residues. Germline V gene sequence: CDR1 SGHRS, CDR2 YFSETQ. Trimming took 4 bases from V and 4 from J; bases not matched to a gene: 3. This CDR3 is CASSPGTGNQPQHF. In nucleotides, the CDR3 is TGCGCCAGCAGCCCAGGGACAGGGAATCAGCCCCAGCATTTT.

The gene calls are TRBV19 and TRBJ1-5, with 8 bases identical to TRBD1. Trimming removed 1 base from V and 5 bases from J; junction bases left unmatched: 4. The germline gives CDR1 LNHDA, CDR2 SQIVND (reference sequence). The CDR3 contains 15 residues. In nucleotides, the CDR3 is TGTGCCAGTAGTATAGGGGGGACAGGTTATCAGCCCCAGCATTTT. It is translated as CASSIGGTGYQPQHF.

The chain couples TRBV27 to TRBJ2-7; maybe TRBD1 (6 bases). This CDR3 is built from 14 residues. The ends were cut back, 4 bases at V and 3 bases at J, with 13 bases in the middle. Germline CDR1 is MNHEY and CDR2 is SMNVEV (reference sequence). In nucleotides, the CDR3 is TGTGCCAGCAGTTCAATAGACAGGTACTACGAGCAGTACTTC. Protein product: CASSSIDRYYEQYF.

This chain uses TRBV11-3 with TRBJ1-2; 9 bases align to TRBD1. This CDR3 has 14 residues. Trimming took 1 base from V and 5 from J; bases not matched to a gene: 2. Germline values: CDR1 SGHNT, CDR2 YENEEA. The CDR3 loop is CASSLGGTGYGYTF. The DNA for the CDR3 is TGTGCCAGCAGCTTAGGTGGGACAGGGTATGGCTACACCTTC. The full variable domain, in which reference TRBV11-3 and TRBJ1-2 provide the parts outside the CDR3, is EAGVVQSPRYKIIEKKQPVAFWCNPISGHNTLYWYLQNLGQGPELLIRYENEEAVDDSQLPKDRFSAERLKGVDSTLKIQPAELGDSAVYLCASSLGGTGYGYTFGSGTRLTVV.

The V gene is TRBV28, the J gene TRBJ1-2; 8 nucleotides agree with TRBD1. V was pared by 4 bases and J by 5 bases, with 6 bases of the junction left unmatched. The CDR3 loop spans 14 amino acids. In germline, CDR1 is MDHEN, CDR2 SYDVKM. The CDR3 region is CASSSGTGVYGYTF. In DNA, the CDR3 is TGTGCCAGCAGTTCGGGGACAGGCGTTTATGGCTACACCTTC.

The chain employs TRBV11-2 and TRBJ2-3; TRBD2 is a possible D gene (5 bases). Trimming cost V 3 bases and J 3 bases, with 10 bases left between them. This CDR3 is built from 14 residues. Germline V gene data show CDR1 as SGHAT and CDR2 as FQNNGV. The CDR3: CASSFQRATDTQYF. The CDR3 nucleotides are TGTGCCAGCAGCTTCCAGAGGGCGACAGATACGCAGTATTTT.

J is TRBJ1-1 and V is TRBV28, with TRBD1 identical over 7 bases. CDR1 MDHEN and CDR2 SYDVKM come from the germline V gene. Unmatched junction bases numbered 6, after V lost 4 bases and J lost 7 bases. The CDR3 covers 13 residues. CDR3 DNA sequence: TGTGCCAGCAGTTCGACAGGGACCATTGAAGCTTTCTTT. It specifies CASSSTGTIEAFF.

V and J are TRBV5-4 and TRBJ1-4; 9 bases line up with TRBD1. The CDR3 sequence is 17 residues long. V shed 4 bases, J shed 7 bases, and the junction held 14 bases outside the gene matches. CDR1 is SGHNT, CDR2 YYREEE, per germline (reference sequence). CDR3 protein: CASSRKGGQGKGEKLFF. In nucleotides, the CDR3 is TGTGCCAGCAGCCGTAAAGGCGGACAGGGGAAGGGTGAAAAACTGTTTTTT.

This chain links TRBV2 with TRBJ2-3, with TRBD2 as a possible D gene (6 bases). The germline V and J ends were trimmed by 8 bases and 0 bases, with 12 bases remaining between them. The V gene's germline CDR1 is SNHLY and CDR2 FYNNEI. The CDR3 extends over 14 amino acids. CDR3 loop: CASSPSGSTDTQYF. DNA of the CDR3: TGTGCCAGCTCGCCGAGCGGGAGCACAGATACGCAGTATTTT.